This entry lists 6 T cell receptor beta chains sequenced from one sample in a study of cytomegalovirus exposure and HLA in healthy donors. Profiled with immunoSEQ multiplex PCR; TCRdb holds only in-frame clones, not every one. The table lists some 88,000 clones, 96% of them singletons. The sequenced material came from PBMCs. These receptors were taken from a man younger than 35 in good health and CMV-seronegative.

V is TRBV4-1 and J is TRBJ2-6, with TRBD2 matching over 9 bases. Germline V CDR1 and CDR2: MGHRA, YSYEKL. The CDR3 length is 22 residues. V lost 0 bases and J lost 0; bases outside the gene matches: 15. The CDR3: CASSQDPFTSGSASSGANVLTF. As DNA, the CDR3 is TGCGCCAGCAGCCAAGATCCGTTTACTAGCGGGTCCGCGAGCTCTGGGGCCAACGTCCTGACTTTC.

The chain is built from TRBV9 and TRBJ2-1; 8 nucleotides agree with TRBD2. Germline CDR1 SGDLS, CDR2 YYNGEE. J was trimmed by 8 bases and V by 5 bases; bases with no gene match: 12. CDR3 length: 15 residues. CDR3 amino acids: CASSDDSGRIDEQFF. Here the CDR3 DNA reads TGTGCCAGCAGTGACGACAGCGGGAGAATAGATGAGCAGTTCTTC.

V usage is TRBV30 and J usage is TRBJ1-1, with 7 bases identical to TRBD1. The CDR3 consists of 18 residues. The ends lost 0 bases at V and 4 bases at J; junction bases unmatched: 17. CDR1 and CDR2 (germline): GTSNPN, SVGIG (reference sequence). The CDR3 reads CAWSVGDTYRGWGTEAFF. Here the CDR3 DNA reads TGTGCCTGGAGTGTAGGAGACACCTACAGGGGTTGGGGCACTGAAGCTTTCTTT.

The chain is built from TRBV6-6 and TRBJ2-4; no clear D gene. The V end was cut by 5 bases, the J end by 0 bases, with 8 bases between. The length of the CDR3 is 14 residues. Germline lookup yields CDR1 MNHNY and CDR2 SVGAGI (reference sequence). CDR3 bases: TGTGCCAGCAGTGAGTCCCAAGCCAAAAACATTCAGTACTTC. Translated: CASSESQAKNIQYF.

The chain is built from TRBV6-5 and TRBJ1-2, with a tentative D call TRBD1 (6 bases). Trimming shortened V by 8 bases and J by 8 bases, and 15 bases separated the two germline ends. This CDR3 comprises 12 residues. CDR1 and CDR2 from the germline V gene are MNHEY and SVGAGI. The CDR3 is CASRMGAKGYTF. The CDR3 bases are TGTGCCAGCCGAATGGGGGCGAAAGGCTACACCTTC.

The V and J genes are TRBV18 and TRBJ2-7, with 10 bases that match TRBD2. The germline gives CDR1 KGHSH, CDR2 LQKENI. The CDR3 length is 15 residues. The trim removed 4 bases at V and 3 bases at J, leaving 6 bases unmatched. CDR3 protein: CASSRSSGRDYEQYV. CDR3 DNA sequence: TGTGCCAGCTCACGTTCTAGCGGGAGAGACTACGAGCAGTACGTC.